This T cell receptor beta chain was found in a study of blood T cells in healthy people across ages. CDR1 is SGHNT and CDR2 is YENEEA in the germline V gene. This CDR3 region has 15 residues. With 4 bases clipped from V and 6 bases from J, the junction kept 6 bases outside the gene matches. About 9.6 milliliters of peripheral blood were drawn from each donor into EDTA-treated tubes. A second PCR, run for about 7 to 11 cycles, used a sample-barcoded 5' primer plus a J-beta primer mix. TCRdb re-derived calls from the 5' RACE reads in MiXCR, one entry per CDR3 protein. The data hold over a million distinct CDR3 sequences, with 35% to 50% observed a single time.

The genes are TRBV11-3 and TRBJ2-7; 13 nucleotides agree with TRBD2. This TCR came from a woman aged 60-75 years in good health. Sequenced material: blood. The CDR3 sequence is CASSSRTSGRTEQYF. In DNA, the CDR3 is TGTGCCAGCAGCTCCAGGACTAGCGGGAGAACCGAGCAGTACTTC.